This paragraph reports one T cell receptor (beta chain). The sample is drawn from a study of cytomegalovirus exposure and HLA in healthy donors. PCR amplification relied on 60 Vbeta primers (plus 13 Jbeta primers). TCRdb's table, derived via immunoSEQ multiplex PCR, lists solely in-frame clones and lacks some. The sample contains around 100,000 clones, more than 70% of which appear only once. Germline V lookup: CDR1 MNHEY, CDR2 SVGAGI. The CDR3 loop spans 14 amino acids. J was trimmed by 2 bases and V by 7 bases; bases with no gene match: 7. J is TRBJ2-7 and V is TRBV6-5; 8 bases are a match to TRBD1. This clonotype was sampled from a male donor in good health and CMV-seropositive. Sample: PBMCs. CDR3 amino acids: CASIGRQGPYEQYF. The CDR3 DNA reads TGTGCCAGCATCGGAAGACAGGGGCCCTACGAGCAGTACTTC.